This T cell receptor beta chain was obtained from a study of CD8 T cells in ankylosing spondylitis. In the case of this clonotype: Its target is not known.

General study points: Disease-linked clones had a CD8+ phenotype and relatively low frequency in peripheral blood.

With 3 bases clipped from V and 2 bases from J, the junction kept 16 bases outside the gene matches. From germline, CDR1 is SGDLS and CDR2 YYNGEE. The CDR3 covers 18 residues. Researchers built TCR beta libraries using quantitative 5'-RACE with molecular barcodes. One entry per CDR3 protein results from TCRdb running MiXCR on the 5' RACE reads. The repertoire has about 200,000 distinct CDR3 sequences, roughly 13% of them found once; the top ten carry 15% to 20%. The gene calls are TRBV9 and TRBJ2-7, with 8 bases matching TRBD1. What was sequenced was blood, either unsorted or a sorted T cell fraction (not recorded which). The clonotype originates from a male donor with ankylosing spondylitis or in good health (not recorded which). The CDR3: CASSAQREGTGQTYEQYF. DNA for the CDR3: TGTGCCAGCAGCGCCCAACGTGAGGGGACAGGACAGACCTACGAGCAGTACTTC.